This TCR beta chain was retrieved from a study of PD-1 blockade in classical Hodgkin lymphoma. Overall study findings and caveats: Relapsed/refractory patients reportedly had lower baseline diversity than newly diagnosed patients. Underlying causes for the observed repertoire differences were not defined, possibly disease activity or prior therapy.

Time point of the sample: newly diagnosed, previously untreated cHL patient sample. What served as comparison were PBMCs in newly diagnosed, untreated classical Hodgkin lymphoma. The assay was immunoSEQ multiplex PCR, and TCRdb's table has in-frame clones only and misses some. The table has about 25,000 clones, about 94% seen once. Of note for this clone: Its specificity is not known.

This CDR3 has 14 amino acids. Trimming stripped 6 bases from V and 1 base from J, with 12 bases between. Per the germline V gene, CDR1 is MNHEY and CDR2 is SVGAGI. The origin of this receptor is a human donor with classical Hodgkin lymphoma. The rearrangement uses TRBV6-5 and TRBJ1-1; D is undetermined. Sequenced sample: peripheral blood mononuclear cells (PBMCs). The CDR3 nucleotides read TGTGCCAGCAGGTCGGACGTTTGGAACACTGAAGCTTTCTTT. It yields the protein CASRSDVWNTEAFF.